The source of this T cell receptor (beta chain) is a study of T cell repertoires in cytomegalovirus infection. Across the study: CMV infection and matching HLA type were both indicated by public TCR beta signatures. Study-level findings and limits: The ex vivo response was dominated by HLA-C-restricted CMV-specific TCR beta clonotypes. Based on cumulative public TCR beta family frequency, carriers of CMV plus the relevant HLA were identified.

A word on this clonotype: Its antigen is unknown.

CDR1 SGDLS and CDR2 YYNGEE come from the germline V gene. The CDR3 has 13 amino acids. V lost 2 bases to trimming and J lost 5 bases, with 10 bases between them. TCRdb independently ran MiXCR on the reads; one entry per CDR3 protein. The sample includes roughly 280,000 distinct CDR3 sequences, about an eighth seen only once; the top ten take 8.8%. The receptor was isolated from a human donor in good health (CMV status not recorded). Some clones in this sample may be carry-over from other donors' samples. The chain recombines TRBV9 with TRBJ1-1; no clear D. The specimen sequenced was PBMCs. The CDR3 sequence: CASSVDNWTEAFF. Written as DNA, the CDR3 is TGTGCCAGCAGCGTTGATAATTGGACTGAAGCTTTCTTT.